Here is one T cell receptor (beta chain) with its context. The sample belongs to a study of blood T cell repertoires in COVID-19. The table came from immunoSEQ multiplex PCR; TCRdb's copy has only in-frame clones and leaves some out. Here the sample spans over 350,000 clones, roughly 85% being singletons. The germline V gene has CDR1 SGHTA and CDR2 FQGNSA. The CDR3 is 14 amino acids. V was trimmed by 5 bases and J by 5 bases, leaving 13 bases between them. Sequenced sample: PBMCs or T cells enriched from blood (not recorded which). This receptor was taken from a woman aged 18-29 years with acute COVID-19. The chain combines TRBV7-2 with TRBJ1-5; weak D call: TRBD1 (6 bases). The CDR3 is CASSPRGGHQPQHF. The CDR3 DNA follows: TGTGCCAGCAGCCCCCGGGGGGGGCATCAGCCCCAGCATTTT.